Listed below are T cell receptor beta chains from one sample, sequenced in a study of T cell responses to AZD1222 COVID-19 vaccine. Assay: immunoSEQ multiplex PCR; the TCRdb copy retains only in-frame clones and omits some. Of about 130,000 clones detected, roughly nine tenths appear once; the ten largest clones hold approximately 6%. The specimen comprised peripheral blood, sampled on day 0 of AZD1222 vaccination. Receptors were obtained from an adult in good health. Each CDR3 is given with its conserved first and last residue. The D gene is left open where the match is weak. The size entry is marked missing in some rows and otherwise reads once, few, many or a size class.

J gene: TRBJ1-2; D gene: TRBD1; V gene: TRBV4-3; clone size: few; CDR3 DNA: TGCGCCAGCGGGGACAGAGCTAACTATGGCTACACCTTC; CDR3 protein: CASGDRANYGYTF
J gene: TRBJ2-1; D gene: .; V gene: TRBV5-1; clone size: .; CDR3 DNA: TGCGCCAGCAGCTTGGGGGACAACTACAATGAGCAGTTCTTC; CDR3 protein: CASSLGDNYNEQFF
J gene: TRBJ2-7; D gene: .; V gene: TRBV4-1; clone size: .; CDR3 DNA: TGCGCCAGCAGCCATCTAGAAGCCTACGAGCAGTACTTC; CDR3 protein: CASSHLEAYEQYF
J gene: TRBJ2-2; D gene: TRBD2; V gene: TRBV13; clone size: few; CDR3 DNA: TGTGCCAGCAGTTCCCATTCCATGACTAGCGGGGGGCGTAACACCGGGGAGCTGTTTTTT; CDR3 protein: CASSSHSMTSGGRNTGELFF
J gene: TRBJ1-5; D gene: .; V gene: TRBV28; clone size: .; CDR3 DNA: TGTGCCAGCGGAGGGCACGTTACGGAGCCCCAGCATTTT; CDR3 protein: CASGGHVTEPQHF
J gene: TRBJ1-4; D gene: .; V gene: TRBV10-3; clone size: .; CDR3 DNA: TGTGCCATCAGTGAGGACAGAAGGGGATTAAATGAAAAACTGTTTTTT; CDR3 protein: CAISEDRRGLNEKLFF
J gene: TRBJ1-1; D gene: .; V gene: TRBV12-3/TRBV12-4; clone size: .; CDR3 DNA: TGTGCCAGCAGGCCTACTTCCACTGAAGCTTTCTTT; CDR3 protein: CASRPTSTEAFF
J gene: TRBJ1-2; D gene: TRBD1; V gene: TRBV5-5; clone size: .; CDR3 DNA: TGTGCCAGCAGCTTGGGACAGGGGAACTATGGCTACACCTTC; CDR3 protein: CASSLGQGNYGYTF
J gene: TRBJ2-1; D gene: TRBD2; V gene: TRBV6-4; clone size: few; CDR3 DNA: TGTGCCAGCAGTCCGAGCGGGGGGGCGTCCAATGAGCAGTTCTTC; CDR3 protein: CASSPSGGASNEQFF
J gene: TRBJ2-7; D gene: .; V gene: TRBV28; clone size: .; CDR3 DNA: TGTGCCACCTTGGACTACTCCTACGAGCAGTACTTC; CDR3 protein: CATLDYSYEQYF
J gene: TRBJ2-7; D gene: .; V gene: TRBV30; clone size: .; CDR3 DNA: TGTGCCTACCGGACAGAAGTCTTAAGTACTCGCGGCGAGCAGTACTTC; CDR3 protein: CAYRTEVLSTRGEQYF
J gene: TRBJ1-5; D gene: .; V gene: TRBV20-1; clone size: .; CDR3 DNA: TGCAGTGCTAGTGGTGCCCCAGGTCAGCCCCAGCATTTT; CDR3 protein: CSASGAPGQPQHF
J gene: TRBJ2-7; D gene: .; V gene: TRBV7-2; clone size: .; CDR3 DNA: TGTGCCAGCAGCTTAGCTACAGGACCTTCCTACGAGCAGTACTTC; CDR3 protein: CASSLATGPSYEQYF
J gene: TRBJ2-5; D gene: .; V gene: TRBV19; clone size: .; CDR3 DNA: TGTGCCAGTAGTCTACCCATCCAAGAGACCCAGTACTTC; CDR3 protein: CASSLPIQETQYF
J gene: TRBJ2-1; D gene: .; V gene: TRBV19; clone size: .; CDR3 DNA: TGTGCCAGTAGTCCCCAAGCCCCGGTCAACAATGAGCAGTTCTTC; CDR3 protein: CASSPQAPVNNEQFF
J gene: TRBJ2-7; D gene: .; V gene: TRBV28; clone size: .; CDR3 DNA: TGTGCCAGCAGTTCTATCAGTAATCCCTACGAGCAGTACTTC; CDR3 protein: CASSSISNPYEQYF
J gene: TRBJ2-7; D gene: .; V gene: TRBV5-6; clone size: few; CDR3 DNA: TGTGCCAGCAGCTGGAAGGCAGGGGCCTACGAGCAGTACTTC; CDR3 protein: CASSWKAGAYEQYF
J gene: TRBJ1-1; D gene: TRBD1; V gene: TRBV7-9; clone size: few; CDR3 DNA: TGTGCCAGCAGCGTAATTACAGGGGGGGCCTTTGAAGCTTTCTTT; CDR3 protein: CASSVITGGAFEAFF
J gene: TRBJ1-3; D gene: .; V gene: TRBV5-4; clone size: few; CDR3 DNA: TGTGCCAGCAGCTCTGGCGGGAGCCCCGGAAACACCATATATTTT; CDR3 protein: CASSSGGSPGNTIYF
J gene: TRBJ1-5; D gene: .; V gene: TRBV12-3/TRBV12-4; clone size: .; CDR3 DNA: TGTGCCAGTACAGGTACCAATCAGCCCCAGCATTTT; CDR3 protein: CASTGTNQPQHF
J gene: TRBJ1-1; D gene: TRBD1; V gene: TRBV28; clone size: .; CDR3 DNA: TGTGCCAGCAGTTTGGGGAACAGGGGGTGGGGTGAAGCTTTCTTT; CDR3 protein: CASSLGNRGWGEAFF
J gene: TRBJ1-1; D gene: .; V gene: TRBV5-1; clone size: .; CDR3 DNA: TGCGCCAGCAGCTTGGATGAAACAGGGAAGACTGAAGCTTTCTTT; CDR3 protein: CASSLDETGKTEAFF
J gene: TRBJ1-1; D gene: TRBD1; V gene: TRBV19; clone size: .; CDR3 DNA: TGTGCCAGTAGTACACAGGGGGTCAACACTGAAGCTTTCTTT; CDR3 protein: CASSTQGVNTEAFF
J gene: TRBJ1-1; D gene: .; V gene: TRBV7-6; clone size: .; CDR3 DNA: TGTGCCAGCAGCACAGACGGGATTGAAGCTTTCTTT; CDR3 protein: CASSTDGIEAFF
J gene: TRBJ1-5; D gene: .; V gene: TRBV5-1; clone size: few; CDR3 DNA: TGCGCCAGCAGCTTGTCGGACGGAATCAATCAGCCCCAGCATTTT; CDR3 protein: CASSLSDGINQPQHF
J gene: TRBJ1-2; D gene: .; V gene: TRBV5-4; clone size: .; CDR3 DNA: TGTGCCAGCAGCTTGGTGGGGGACTATGGCTACACCTTC; CDR3 protein: CASSLVGDYGYTF
J gene: TRBJ2-3; D gene: .; V gene: TRBV7-2; clone size: once; CDR3 DNA: TGTGCCAGCAGCTTAGCATACGGGGATACGCAGTATTTT; CDR3 protein: CASSLAYGDTQYF
J gene: TRBJ1-1; D gene: TRBD1; V gene: TRBV29-1; clone size: .; CDR3 DNA: TGCAGCTCGCGGACAGGAAACACTGAAGCTTTCTTT; CDR3 protein: CSSRTGNTEAFF
J gene: TRBJ1-2; D gene: .; V gene: TRBV30; clone size: .; CDR3 DNA: TGTGCCTGCGGAGGGAGTAGGATGTATGGCTACACCTTC; CDR3 protein: CACGGSRMYGYTF
J gene: TRBJ1-1; D gene: .; V gene: TRBV18; clone size: .; CDR3 DNA: TGTGCCAGCCGAACAACGGTGGCTGAAGCTTTCTTT; CDR3 protein: CASRTTVAEAFF
J gene: TRBJ1-2; D gene: .; V gene: TRBV6-5; clone size: .; CDR3 DNA: TGTGCCAGCAGTTACGAGCTGGGACGTAACTATGGCTACACCTTC; CDR3 protein: CASSYELGRNYGYTF
J gene: TRBJ2-3; D gene: .; V gene: TRBV30; clone size: .; CDR3 DNA: TGTGCCTGGGGAAGCGGGTCCGGGGATACGCAGTATTTT; CDR3 protein: CAWGSGSGDTQYF
J gene: TRBJ1-1; D gene: .; V gene: TRBV25-1; clone size: .; CDR3 DNA: TGTGCCAGCAGCAGTGGTTGGGACACTGAAGCTTTCTTT; CDR3 protein: CASSSGWDTEAFF
J gene: TRBJ1-5; D gene: .; V gene: TRBV7-2; clone size: .; CDR3 DNA: TGTGCCAGCAGCTTATCCCAGGGTCAGCCCCAGCATTTT; CDR3 protein: CASSLSQGQPQHF
J gene: TRBJ1-1; D gene: TRBD1; V gene: TRBV7-9; clone size: .; CDR3 DNA: TGTGCCAGCAGCAATGACAGGGCGGTCACTGAAGCTTTCTTT; CDR3 protein: CASSNDRAVTEAFF
J gene: TRBJ2-7; D gene: TRBD1; V gene: TRBV7-2; clone size: .; CDR3 DNA: TGTGCCAGCACCCCGGACAGGGGCCACGAGCAGTACTTC; CDR3 protein: CASTPDRGHEQYF
J gene: TRBJ1-1; D gene: .; V gene: TRBV10-3; clone size: .; CDR3 DNA: TGTGCCATCAAAGAAGGGGCTGAAGCTTTCTTT; CDR3 protein: CAIKEGAEAFF
J gene: TRBJ2-5; D gene: .; V gene: TRBV29-1; clone size: .; CDR3 DNA: TGCAGCGTTGGGGCGGACACACAAGAGACCCAGTACTTC; CDR3 protein: CSVGADTQETQYF
J gene: TRBJ2-3; D gene: TRBD1; V gene: TRBV19; clone size: .; CDR3 DNA: TGTGCCAGTAGCAGGGGGCAACCAGATACGCAGTATTTT; CDR3 protein: CASSRGQPDTQYF
J gene: TRBJ1-1; D gene: .; V gene: TRBV30; clone size: .; CDR3 DNA: TGTGCCTGGACCTACCCAGGTTCTTGGAACACTGAAGCTTTCTTT; CDR3 protein: CAWTYPGSWNTEAFF
J gene: TRBJ1-2; D gene: .; V gene: TRBV30; clone size: .; CDR3 DNA: TGTGCCTGGGGCAGGGGCAACTATGGCTACACCTTC; CDR3 protein: CAWGRGNYGYTF
J gene: TRBJ1-1; D gene: .; V gene: TRBV6-1; clone size: .; CDR3 DNA: TGTGCCAGCAGCTGGTTCGCCCCGGACACTGAAGCTTTCTTT; CDR3 protein: CASSWFAPDTEAFF
J gene: TRBJ1-2; D gene: .; V gene: TRBV2; clone size: .; CDR3 DNA: TGTGCCAGCAGCGCGGGGCAGAACTATGGCTACACCTTC; CDR3 protein: CASSAGQNYGYTF
J gene: TRBJ1-1; D gene: .; V gene: TRBV9; clone size: .; CDR3 DNA: TGTGCCAGCAGCGTAACAGGGTATGGTGAAGCTTTCTTT; CDR3 protein: CASSVTGYGEAFF
J gene: TRBJ1-1; D gene: .; V gene: TRBV7-9; clone size: .; CDR3 DNA: TGTGCCAGCAGGCAGGGTTTCACTGAAGCTTTCTTT; CDR3 protein: CASRQGFTEAFF
J gene: TRBJ2-1; D gene: .; V gene: TRBV10-3; clone size: .; CDR3 DNA: TGTGCCATCAACCCGACCTTGGACTCCTCGAGCTCCTACAATGAGCAGTTCTTC; CDR3 protein: CAINPTLDSSSSYNEQFF
J gene: TRBJ1-1; D gene: .; V gene: TRBV7-9; clone size: few; CDR3 DNA: TGTGCCAGCAGCTTCCGGGACAAATTAGCAGCTTTCTTT; CDR3 protein: CASSFRDKLAAFF
J gene: TRBJ1-2; D gene: .; V gene: TRBV12-3/TRBV12-4; clone size: once; CDR3 DNA: TGTGCCAGCAGTCGGTTGTCGGAGTTGGGCTACACCTTC; CDR3 protein: CASSRLSELGYTF
J gene: TRBJ1-2; D gene: .; V gene: TRBV4-1; clone size: .; CDR3 DNA: TGCGCCAGCAGCCCTCGATCCCCCACTACAGGAGACTATGGCTACACCTTC; CDR3 protein: CASSPRSPTTGDYGYTF
J gene: TRBJ2-3; D gene: .; V gene: TRBV5-1; clone size: .; CDR3 DNA: TGCGCCAGCAGCTTGGATCCCCCACCGGCAGATACGCAGTATTTT; CDR3 protein: CASSLDPPPADTQYF
J gene: TRBJ1-6; D gene: .; V gene: TRBV6-5; clone size: .; CDR3 DNA: TGTGCCAGCACGGTCAGTCCTTATAATTCACCCCTCCACTTT; CDR3 protein: CASTVSPYNSPLHF
J gene: TRBJ1-5; D gene: TRBD1; V gene: TRBV27; clone size: .; CDR3 DNA: TGTGCCAGCAGTCTACAGGGGGCGAGGGGCAATCAGCCCCAGCATTTT; CDR3 protein: CASSLQGARGNQPQHF
J gene: TRBJ2-7; D gene: .; V gene: TRBV10-2; clone size: .; CDR3 DNA: TGCGCCAGCAGTGAGTCGCCATACGAGCAGTACTTC; CDR3 protein: CASSESPYEQYF
J gene: TRBJ1-2; D gene: .; V gene: TRBV5-1; clone size: .; CDR3 DNA: TGCGCCAGCAGCTTGGAAGGGGCAGGGTTAGGGCTTGCTGGCTACACCTTC; CDR3 protein: CASSLEGAGLGLAGYTF
J gene: TRBJ1-3; D gene: .; V gene: TRBV7-7; clone size: .; CDR3 DNA: TGTGCCAGCAGCTTCCACGACAACTTT; CDR3 protein: CASSFHDNF
J gene: TRBJ2-7; D gene: .; V gene: TRBV5-1; clone size: .; CDR3 DNA: TGCGCCAGCAGCTTCAGGTACGAGCAGTACTTC; CDR3 protein: CASSFRYEQYF
J gene: TRBJ2-7; D gene: .; V gene: TRBV19; clone size: .; CDR3 DNA: TGTGCCAGTACCTCCGGCGTAGACAACGTCAAGCAGTACTTC; CDR3 protein: CASTSGVDNVKQYF
J gene: TRBJ1-4; D gene: .; V gene: TRBV30; clone size: .; CDR3 DNA: TGTGCCTGGAGTCGAGGGGTTGGGGAAAAACTGTTTTTT; CDR3 protein: CAWSRGVGEKLFF
J gene: TRBJ1-3; D gene: .; V gene: TRBV5-5; clone size: .; CDR3 DNA: TGTGCCAGCAGCTCCCAGGGATTATCTGGAAACACCATATATTTT; CDR3 protein: CASSSQGLSGNTIYF